The clone carrying this T cell receptor (beta chain) was seen many times. What it binds is not known. The CDR3 sequence is 16 residues long. Germline trimming cut 6 bases from V and 4 bases from J; bases unmatched to any gene: 14. Looked up from germline, CDR1 is SQVTM and CDR2 is ANQGSEA. Library preparation (for TCRbeta) was performed with unique molecular identifiers. TCRdb passed the PCR reads through MiXCR, listing each CDR3 protein once. Of around 190,000 distinct CDR3 sequences listed, approximately 6.9% are singletons. This record belongs to a study of T-cell reconstitution after alpha-beta-depleted transplantation in children. Study-wide results and limits: Diversity of TCRbeta at day 60 was high in some patients, arising from surviving recipient T cells and thymic progenitors. Counts and diversity of T cells one year after transplant came mostly from newly produced T cells. About two months after transplant, alpha-beta T cells reportedly came from several hundred expanded graft clones.

The receptor was isolated from a boy under 10 years old with acute lymphoblastic leukemia, due to receive a stem cell transplant. The sample in question was PBMCs, obtained before TCRalphabeta/CD19-depleted stem cell transplant. The V and J genes are TRBV29-1 and TRBJ2-5; 10 positions agree with TRBD2. CDR3 sequence: CSVVGLSGGAGETQYF. The CDR3 nucleotides are TGCAGCGTAGTAGGACTCAGCGGGGGGGCCGGAGAGACCCAGTACTTC.